The 5 T cell receptor beta chains presented below share a single source sample, sequenced in a study of OX40 agonist ivuxolimab in advanced cancers. Profiled with immunoSEQ multiplex PCR; TCRdb holds only in-frame clones, not every one. The sample shows around 67,000 clones, roughly 87% of them seen only once. The sample in question was CD4+ or CD8+ T cells sorted from blood, obtained in a trial of the OX40 agonist ivuxolimab. These TCRs come from an adult with an advanced solid tumor such as melanoma, head and neck, liver or kidney cancer.

This clone was seen just once. The chain couples TRBV6-1 to TRBJ2-7, with 8 positions matching TRBD1. This CDR3 contains 15 residues. J lost 3 bases, V lost 5 bases, and 9 bases had no gene match. CDR1 and CDR2 from the germline V gene are MNHNS and SASEGT. The CDR3 spells CASSRPGTGNYEQYF. The CDR3, as DNA: TGTGCCAGCAGTCGCCCCGGGACAGGTAACTACGAGCAGTACTTC.

This clone is a singleton in its sample. The CDR3 DNA reads as TGTGCCAGCAGCGTAGGGGGAGGGGGCGAGGGTGGCTACACCTTC. Residues: CASSVGGGGEGGYTF. V and J are TRBV28 and TRBJ1-2, with TRBD1 identical over 7 bases. The CDR3 is 15 residues long. J was trimmed by 7 bases and V by 6 bases; bases with no gene match: 14. The germline V gene encodes CDR1 MDHEN and CDR2 SYDVKM.

The chain uses TRBV6-1 and TRBJ2-5; D is ambiguous. Trimming left V 2 bases short and J 7 bases short, with 14 bases between. The CDR3 length is 14 residues. Germline V gives CDR1 MNHNS, CDR2 SASEGT. In DNA form, the CDR3 reads TGTGCCAGCAGTGAAAGGCGTCCTCCATGGACCCAGTACTTC. Translation: CASSERRPPWTQYF.

The V call is TRBV11-2, the J call TRBJ2-7; perhaps TRBD1 as D (6 bases). CDR1 and CDR2 (germline): SGHAT, FQNNGV. The CDR3 sequence is 14 residues long. Trimming left V 5 bases short and J 6 bases short, with 17 bases between. DNA for the CDR3: TGTGCCAGCAGCCAGCTGGGCCAGGGGAGCGAGCAGTACTTC. Translated, it gives CASSQLGQGSEQYF.

The DNA of the CDR3 is TGTGCCAGCAGCCAAGGGGGAGGGAGGGAACTAAACGAGCAGTACTTC. This translates into CASSQGGGRELNEQYF. J is TRBJ2-7 and V is TRBV4-2, with 7 positions matching TRBD2. The V gene end was trimmed by 1 base and the J gene end by 5 bases; junction bases not matched to a gene: 11. The CDR3 covers 16 residues. Per germline, CDR1 LGHNA and CDR2 YNFKEQ.